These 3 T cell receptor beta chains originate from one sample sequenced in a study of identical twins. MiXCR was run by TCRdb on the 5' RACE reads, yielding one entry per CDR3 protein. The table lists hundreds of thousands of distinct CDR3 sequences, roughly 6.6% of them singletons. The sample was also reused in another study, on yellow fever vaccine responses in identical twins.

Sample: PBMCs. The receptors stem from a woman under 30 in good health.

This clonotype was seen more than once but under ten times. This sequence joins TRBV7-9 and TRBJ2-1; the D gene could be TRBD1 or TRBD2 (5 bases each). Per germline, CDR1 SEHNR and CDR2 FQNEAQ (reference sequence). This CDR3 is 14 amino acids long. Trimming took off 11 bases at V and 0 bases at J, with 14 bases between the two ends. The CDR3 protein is CAGQGESSYNEQFF. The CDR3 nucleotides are TGTGCCGGGCAAGGGGAGAGCTCCTACAATGAGCAGTTCTTC.

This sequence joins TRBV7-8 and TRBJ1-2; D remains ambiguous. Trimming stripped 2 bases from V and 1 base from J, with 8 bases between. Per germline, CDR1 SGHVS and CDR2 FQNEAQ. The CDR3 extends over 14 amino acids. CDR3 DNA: TGTGCCAGCAGCTTACGTAATTTTAACTATGGCTACACCTTC. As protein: CASSLRNFNYGYTF.

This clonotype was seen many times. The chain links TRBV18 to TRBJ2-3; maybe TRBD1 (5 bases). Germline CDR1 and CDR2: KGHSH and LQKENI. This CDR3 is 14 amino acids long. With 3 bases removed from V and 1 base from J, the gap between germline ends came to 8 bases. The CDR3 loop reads CASSPAGRTDTQYF. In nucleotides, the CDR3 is TGTGCCAGCTCACCGGCAGGGCGCACAGATACGCAGTATTTT.